Each of the 26 T cell receptor beta chains below was sequenced from the same sample in a study of T cells in pancreatic ductal adenocarcinoma. TCRdb keeps only in-frame clones here, not all; method: immunoSEQ multiplex PCR. The sample lists over 100,000 clones; over 90% were seen once. No neoadjuvant therapy was given to the selected pancreatic ductal adenocarcinoma patients before their surgery. The sequenced sample was PBMCs. Receptors originate from a human donor with pancreatic ductal adenocarcinoma.

J is TRBJ1-5 and V is TRBV11-3; D possibly corresponds to TRBD1 (6 bases). The germline V gene has CDR1 SGHNT and CDR2 YENEEA. Deletions cut 5 bases from V and 0 bases from J, with 17 bases between. The CDR3 runs 17 residues. The CDR3 sequence is CASSPSLDRTSNQPQHF. The CDR3, as DNA: TGTGCCAGCAGCCCCAGCCTGGACAGAACTAGCAATCAGCCCCAGCATTTT.

This rearrangement joins TRBV7-2 to TRBJ2-7; the match to TRBD1 covers 9 bases. The V segment lost 2 bases and the J segment 3 bases; nucleotides outside the gene matches: 5. The CDR3 has 15 residues. From germline, CDR1 is SGHTA and CDR2 FQGNSA. The CDR3 bases are TGTGCCAGCAGCTTACACGGGACAGGGAGCTACGAGCAGTACTTC. Translating it yields CASSLHGTGSYEQYF.

The chain is built from TRBV28 and TRBJ2-7; 12 bases align to TRBD1. The J segment lost 3 bases and the V segment lost 3 bases, leaving 3 bases of the junction unmatched. The CDR3 sequence is 15 residues long. Per the germline V gene, CDR1 is MDHEN and CDR2 is SYDVKM. The CDR3 region has the DNA TGTGCCAGCAGTTTCCGGGACAGGGGGCGCTACGAGCAGTACTTC. It codes for CASSFRDRGRYEQYF.

V gene TRBV11-2 combines with J gene TRBJ2-7; no definite D call. The germline gives CDR1 SGHAT, CDR2 FQNNGV. With 8 bases removed from V and 5 bases from J, the gap between germline ends came to 13 bases. This CDR3 has 12 residues. The CDR3 DNA follows: TGTGCCAGCCATGACATCCACCACGAGCAGTACTTC. Residues: CASHDIHHEQYF.

The chain joins TRBV6-5 to TRBJ1-5, with TRBD1 identical over 8 bases. CDR3 size: 15 residues. Germline loops: CDR1 MNHEY, CDR2 SVGAGI. V trimming: 2 bases; J trimming: 6 bases; junction bases outside the gene matches: 6. The chain's CDR3 is CASSYDGQGSQPQHF. The CDR3 DNA reads as TGTGCCAGCAGTTACGACGGACAGGGAAGTCAGCCCCAGCATTTT.

The chain recombines TRBV5-1 with TRBJ1-5, with TRBD1 as a possible D gene (5 bases). With 3 bases removed from V and 0 bases from J, the gap between germline ends came to 13 bases. The CDR3 length is 16 residues. Per the germline V gene, CDR1 is SGHRS and CDR2 is YFSETQ. The CDR3 coding sequence is TGCGCCAGCAGCTCCGGACATCCTAATAGCAATCAGCCCCAGCATTTT. Encoded protein: CASSSGHPNSNQPQHF. The entire variable domain, with the rest obtained from reference TRBV5-1 and TRBJ1-5, is as follows: KAGVTQTPRYLIKTRGQQVTLSCSPISGHRSVSWYQQTPGQGLQFLFEYFSETQRNKGNFPGRFSGRQFSNSRSEMNVSTLELGDSALYLCASSSGHPNSNQPQHFGDGTRLSIL.

The J gene is TRBJ2-2, the V gene TRBV29-1, with TRBD1 matching over 9 bases. The germline CDR1 and CDR2 sequences are SQVTM and ANQGSEA. This CDR3 has 17 residues. V was pared by 5 bases and J by 5 bases, with 15 bases of the junction left unmatched. Here the CDR3 DNA reads TGCAGCGTTTATTGGGACAGGGATCAATACCTAACCGGGGAGCTGTTTTTT. Translated, it gives CSVYWDRDQYLTGELFF.

This rearrangement joins TRBV27 to TRBJ2-5, with 11 nucleotides matching TRBD2. CDR3 size: 16 residues. The ends lost 0 bases at V and 1 base at J; junction bases unmatched: 1. Germline V CDR1 and CDR2: MNHEY, SMNVEV (reference sequence). This CDR3 reads CASSLSLAGGQETQYF. CDR3 nucleotide sequence: TGTGCCAGCAGTTTATCGCTAGCGGGGGGCCAAGAGACCCAGTACTTC.

This clone was found once. This chain joins TRBV5-1 and TRBJ2-7; tentatively, D is TRBD2 (5 bases). In germline, CDR1 is SGHRS, CDR2 YFSETQ. The V end lost 0 bases, the J end lost 1 base, and 14 bases lay between the germline ends. CDR3 length equals 16 residues. CDR3: CASSLASKGESYEQYF. The CDR3 region has the DNA TGCGCCAGCAGCTTGGCCTCTAAGGGAGAGTCCTACGAGCAGTACTTC.

The rearrangement links TRBV18 to TRBJ2-5; the D gene is possibly TRBD1 (5 bases). V lost 6 bases, J lost 1 base, and 6 bases lay in between. Germline CDR1 and CDR2: KGHSH and LQKENI. The CDR3 consists of 12 residues. CDR3 in DNA: TGTGCCAGCTCGACAGTCCAAGAGACCCAGTACTTC. This gives the protein CASSTVQETQYF. Combining the CDR3 with reference TRBV18 and TRBJ2-5 gives the whole variable domain NAGVMQNPRHLVRRRGQEARLRCSPMKGHSHVYWYRQLPEEGLKFMVYLQKENIIDESGMPKERFSAEFPKEGPSILRIQQVVRGDSAAYFCASSTVQETQYFGPGTRLLVL.

This clone was detected once. V gene TRBV18 combines with J gene TRBJ2-1, with a tentative D call TRBD2 (6 bases). V lost 3 bases, J lost 3 bases, and 12 bases lay in between. The germline V gene has CDR1 KGHSH and CDR2 LQKENI. The CDR3 runs 15 residues. The CDR3 DNA sequence: TGTGCCAGCTCACCCCCCGGGACTGTCTACAATGAGCAGTTCTTC. Encoded protein: CASSPPGTVYNEQFF.

The rearrangement joins TRBV28 to TRBJ2-3; 7 bases line up with TRBD2. Per the germline V gene, CDR1 is MDHEN and CDR2 is SYDVKM. V lost 8 bases to trimming and J lost 2 bases; unmatched junction nucleotides: 4. The CDR3 runs 13 residues. CDR3 coding DNA: TGTGCCAGCGGGGGAGGGGACACAGATACGCAGTATTTT. Residues: CASGGGDTDTQYF.

V is TRBV20-1 and J is TRBJ2-1; 7 nucleotides align to TRBD1. This CDR3 has 11 residues. Unmatched junction bases numbered 7, after V lost 6 bases and J lost 11 bases. Germline-derived CDR1 and CDR2 are DFQATT and SNEGSKA (reference sequence). CDR3 loop: CSAQDRTKQFF. The CDR3 nucleotides read TGCAGTGCCCAGGACAGGACAAAGCAGTTCTTC.

The gene calls are TRBV10-3 and TRBJ2-2; 7 nucleotides align to TRBD1. The CDR3 runs to 15 residues. The V segment lost 4 bases and the J segment 3 bases; nucleotides outside the gene matches: 5. The germline gives CDR1 ENHRY, CDR2 SYGVKD. As DNA, the CDR3 is TGTGCCATCAGTGGGCAGGGGGTGGACACCGGGGAGCTGTTTTTT. Translated: CAISGQGVDTGELFF.

The chain employs TRBV7-6 and TRBJ1-1, with 10 bases that match TRBD1. V lost 5 bases to trimming and J lost 0 bases; unmatched junction nucleotides: 6. CDR1 and CDR2 (germline): SGHVS, FNYEAQ. The CDR3 spans 16 residues. The CDR3 reads CASSRDRGPMNTEAFF. The DNA for the CDR3 is TGTGCCAGCAGCAGAGACAGGGGGCCCATGAACACTGAAGCTTTCTTT.

The chain uses TRBV2 and TRBJ1-4; D uncertain. Trimming cost V 7 bases and J 6 bases, with 15 bases left between them. Germline-derived CDR1 and CDR2 are SNHLY and FYNNEI. This CDR3 region has 14 residues. The CDR3 DNA reads as TGTGCCAGCAAGAGGTCGAGTGGAGATGAAAAACTGTTTTTT. This translates into CASKRSSGDEKLFF.

The rearrangement links TRBV11-1 to TRBJ2-7; 8 bases are a match to TRBD1. Germline V gives CDR1 SGHAT, CDR2 FQDESV (reference sequence). Losses at the gene ends were 5 bases for V and 3 bases for J; bases not matched to a gene: 9. This CDR3 has 15 residues. The CDR3 sequence: CASSESGTGDYEQYF. Here the CDR3 DNA reads TGTGCCAGCAGCGAATCCGGGACAGGAGACTACGAGCAGTACTTC.

The chain couples TRBV20-1 to TRBJ2-1; maybe TRBD1 (5 bases). The V gene lost 3 bases and the J gene lost 9 bases, with 6 bases spanning the gap. Germline V gene sequence: CDR1 DFQATT, CDR2 SNEGSKA (reference sequence). The CDR3 is 10 amino acids. This CDR3 reads CSASQGEQFF. The CDR3 DNA reads TGCAGTGCTAGTCAGGGTGAGCAGTTCTTC.

The gene calls are TRBV20-1 and TRBJ2-7; D gene unclear. Trimming shortened V by 0 bases and J by 5 bases, and 5 bases separated the two germline ends. The CDR3 runs to 11 residues. Germline V gene lookup returns CDR1 DFQATT and CDR2 SNEGSKA (reference sequence). The CDR3 coding sequence is TGCAGTGCTAGAGATAAGCACGAGCAGTACTTC. Amino acids: CSARDKHEQYF.

V usage is TRBV7-9 and J usage is TRBJ2-1; 13 bases fit TRBD2. After removal of 1 base from V and 7 bases from J, the junction contained 1 base not matched to a gene. The CDR3 length is 15 residues. CDR1 is SEHNR and CDR2 is FQNEAQ in the germline V gene (reference sequence). The chain's CDR3 is CASSLGLAGGNEQFF. As DNA, the CDR3 is TGTGCCAGCAGCTTAGGACTAGCGGGGGGTAATGAGCAGTTCTTC.

The rearrangement joins TRBV7-6 to TRBJ1-3, with D possibly matching TRBD1 (6 bases). Germline V gives CDR1 SGHVS, CDR2 FNYEAQ. V lost 4 bases and J 2 bases, leaving 12 bases between the germline ends. The CDR3 is made up of 15 amino acids. CDR3 in DNA: TGTGCCAGCAGCTACCAGACAGGAACTGGAAACACCATATATTTT. It codes for CASSYQTGTGNTIYF. The entire variable domain, with the rest obtained from reference TRBV7-6 and TRBJ1-3, is as follows: GAGVSQSPRYKVTKRGQDVALRCDPISGHVSLYWYRQALGQGPEFLTYFNYEAQQDKSGLPNDRFSAERPEGSISTLTIQRTEQRDSAMYRCASSYQTGTGNTIYFGEGSWLTVV.

Points on this clone: In the same sample, other DNA sequences code for this CDR3. The chain couples TRBV30 to TRBJ2-5; 7 bases agree with TRBD1. Germline V CDR1 and CDR2: GTSNPN, SVGIG (reference sequence). With V trimmed by 4 bases and J by 4 bases, 3 bases remained unmatched. The CDR3 has 12 amino acids. The CDR3 sequence is CAWTSGGETQYF. The CDR3 bases are TGTGCCTGGACCTCAGGGGGAGAGACCCAGTACTTC.

As concerns this clone: The CDR3 does not end in the conserved phenylalanine or tryptophan, so this is likely a read error. It is unclear where the CDR3 begins or ends on the DNA, so no DNA is shown, and the CDR3 is as TCRdb lists it. This chain joins TRBV7-9 and TRBJ2-4; TRBD1, the table's D call, was not compared with the DNA. The length of the CDR3 is 9 amino acids, counting both ends. Germline V gene sequence: CDR1 SEHNR, CDR2 FQNEAQ (reference sequence). The CDR3 region is CASRLGPPA.

J is TRBJ2-5 and V is TRBV6-5, with a possible D match to TRBD1 (5 bases). The CDR3 consists of 12 residues. Trimming removed 9 bases from V and 9 bases from J, with 17 bases in between. Germline V lookup: CDR1 MNHEY, CDR2 SVGAGI. CDR3 residues: CASGAGVGSQYF. The DNA for the CDR3 is TGTGCCAGTGGGGCTGGGGTGGGGTCCCAGTACTTC.

The rearrangement links TRBV7-9 to TRBJ2-1; weak D call: TRBD2 (6 bases). The CDR3 contains 15 residues. CDR1 is SEHNR, CDR2 FQNEAQ, per germline (reference sequence). Trimming took off 7 bases at V and 8 bases at J, with 21 bases between the two ends. The CDR3 is CASIPRGSSSDEQFF. In nucleotides, the CDR3 is TGTGCCAGCATCCCCCGGGGGTCTAGTTCCGATGAGCAGTTCTTC.

This sequence joins TRBV18 and TRBJ2-2; D is perhaps TRBD1 (5 bases). CDR3 size: 15 residues. Trimming left V 2 bases short and J 0 bases short, with 7 bases between. Germline V gene sequence: CDR1 KGHSH, CDR2 LQKENI. The CDR3 DNA reads TGTGCCAGCTCACCAGCAGGGACGAACACCGGGGAGCTGTTTTTT. Translated, it gives CASSPAGTNTGELFF. Looking up the rest from reference TRBV18 and TRBJ2-2 gives the full variable domain: NAGVMQNPRHLVRRRGQEARLRCSPMKGHSHVYWYRQLPEEGLKFMVYLQKENIIDESGMPKERFSAEFPKEGPSILRIQQVVRGDSAAYFCASSPAGTNTGELFFGEGSRLTVL.